The 3 T cell receptor beta chains below were found in one sample sequenced in a study of blood T cell repertoires in COVID-19. Generated by immunoSEQ multiplex PCR, the TCRdb table keeps only in-frame clones and is missing some. The sample has some 510,000 clones; roughly 90% are singletons. Input material: PBMCs or T cells enriched from blood (not recorded which). All receptors derive from a woman in her forties who had recovered from COVID-19.

This chain joins TRBV7-9 and TRBJ1-1; D may be TRBD1 (5 bases). The CDR3 is 13 amino acids. Trimming shortened V by 5 bases and J by 3 bases, and 10 bases separated the two germline ends. In germline, CDR1 is SEHNR, CDR2 FQNEAQ (reference sequence). As DNA, the CDR3 is TGTGCCAGCAGCCCTGCAGGGTACACTGAAGCTTTCTTT. This encodes CASSPAGYTEAFF. Together with reference TRBV7-9 and TRBJ1-1, the CDR3 gives the full variable domain: DTGVSQNPRHKITKRGQNVTFRCDPISEHNRLYWYRQTLGQGPEFLTYFQNEAQLEKSRLLSDRFSAERPKGSFSTLEIQRTEQGDSAMYLCASSPAGYTEAFFGQGTRLTVV.

CDR3 sequence reads: CASSYVGGNYGYTF. In DNA, the CDR3 is TGTGCCAGCAGTTACGTGGGGGGGAACTATGGCTACACCTTC. The J gene is TRBJ1-2, the V gene TRBV6-5; perhaps TRBD1 as D (5 bases). The V and J ends lost 2 bases and 2 bases respectively, with 9 bases between them. The V gene's germline CDR1 is MNHEY and CDR2 SVGAGI. This CDR3 contains 14 residues.

The rearrangement links TRBV6-5 to TRBJ1-2; D remains unclear. V was clipped by 10 bases and J by 0 bases, with 18 bases between them. The CDR3 totals 15 residues. Germline lookup yields CDR1 MNHEY and CDR2 SVGAGI. The CDR3 DNA reads TGTGCCAACCGCCATGGCGTGGGAGCTAACTATGGCTACACCTTC. It is translated as CANRHGVGANYGYTF.